This TCR beta chain was observed in a study of T cell changes during pregnancy in multiple sclerosis. The method was immunoSEQ multiplex PCR; TCRdb's version includes in-frame clones alone and lacks a portion of them. This table holds roughly 38,000 clones, about nine tenths found once. This material consisted of CD4+ T cells from peripheral blood mononuclear cells, taken after pregnancy. The receptor was isolated from a female donor in good health, enrolled as a control in a pregnancy study.

The CDR3 region has the DNA TGTGCCAGCAGCGTCTTGGGGCGGGAGCTTTACAATGAGCAGTTCTTC. It is translated as CASSVLGRELYNEQFF. The V and J genes are TRBV9 and TRBJ2-1; 7 positions agree with TRBD2. This CDR3 region has 16 residues. CDR1 is SGDLS, CDR2 YYNGEE, per germline. V shed 2 bases, J shed 4 bases, and the junction held 9 bases outside the gene matches. Based on the CDR3 plus reference TRBV9 and TRBJ2-1, the full variable domain is DSGVTQTPKHLITATGQRVTLRCSPRSGDLSVYWYQQSLDQGLQFLIQYYNGEERAKGNILERFSAQQFPDLHSELNLSSLELGDSALYFCASSVLGRELYNEQFFGPGTRLTVL.